The present T cell receptor (beta chain) was sequenced within a study of monozygotic twins with inflammatory bowel disease. Per germline, CDR1 MNHNS and CDR2 SASEGT. This CDR3 comprises 15 residues. From its re-call of the 5' RACE reads, TCRdb lists each CDR3 protein once, without DNA. This sample carries 110,000 to 150,000 distinct CDR3 sequences, with 0.95% to 1.5% going to the ten biggest clones. Sequencing input: blood. The sequence was collected from a human donor with ulcerative colitis or Crohn's disease, or a healthy co-twin of an affected twin (not recorded which). The chain is built from TRBV6-1 and TRBJ2-2; TCRdb reports TRBD1, a call that lacks DNA to check it against. CDR3 region: CASSVDRVRTGELFF.